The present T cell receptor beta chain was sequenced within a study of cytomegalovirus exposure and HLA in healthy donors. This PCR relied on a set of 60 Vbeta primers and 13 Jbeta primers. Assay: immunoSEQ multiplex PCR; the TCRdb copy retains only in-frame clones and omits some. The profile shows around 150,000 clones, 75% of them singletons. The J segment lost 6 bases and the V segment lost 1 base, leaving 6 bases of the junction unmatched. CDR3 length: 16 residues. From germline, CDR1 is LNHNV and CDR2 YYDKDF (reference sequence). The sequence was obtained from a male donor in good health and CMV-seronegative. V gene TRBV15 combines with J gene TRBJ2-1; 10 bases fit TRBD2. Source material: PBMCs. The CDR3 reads CATSRVVASGSNEQFF. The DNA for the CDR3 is TGTGCCACCAGCAGAGTAGTGGCTAGCGGGAGCAATGAGCAGTTCTTC.